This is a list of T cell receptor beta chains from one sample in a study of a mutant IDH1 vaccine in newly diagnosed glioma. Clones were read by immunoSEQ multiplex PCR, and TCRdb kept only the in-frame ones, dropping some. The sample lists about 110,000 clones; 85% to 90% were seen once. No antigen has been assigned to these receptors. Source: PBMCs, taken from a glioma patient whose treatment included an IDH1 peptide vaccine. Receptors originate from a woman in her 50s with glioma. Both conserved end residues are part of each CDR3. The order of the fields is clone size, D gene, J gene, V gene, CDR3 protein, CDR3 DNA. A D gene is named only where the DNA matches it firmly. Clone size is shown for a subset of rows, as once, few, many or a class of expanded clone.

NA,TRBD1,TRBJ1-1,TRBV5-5,CASSNRDRVNTEAFF,TGTGCCAGCAGCAACCGGGACAGGGTTAACACTGAAGCTTTCTTT
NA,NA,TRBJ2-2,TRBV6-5,CASKGTNTGELFF,TGTGCCAGCAAGGGAACGAACACCGGGGAGCTGTTTTTT
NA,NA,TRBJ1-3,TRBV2,CASSGGSSGNTIYF,TGTGCCAGCTCTGGGGGGAGCTCTGGAAACACCATATATTTT
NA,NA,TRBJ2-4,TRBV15,CATSRADWGGQDIQYF,TGTGCCACCAGCAGAGCTGACTGGGGGGGCCAGGACATTCAGTACTTC
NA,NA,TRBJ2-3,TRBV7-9,CASHRGSGASDTQYF,TGTGCCAGCCACCGGGGATCGGGAGCTTCAGATACGCAGTATTTT
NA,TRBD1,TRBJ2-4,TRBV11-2,CASSSGQLRALAKNIQYF,TGTGCCAGCAGCTCGGGACAGTTGAGAGCCCTAGCCAAAAACATTCAGTACTTC
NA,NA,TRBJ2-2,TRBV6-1,CASREGANTGELFF,TGTGCCAGCAGGGAGGGGGCGAACACCGGGGAGCTGTTTTTT
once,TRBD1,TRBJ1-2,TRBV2,CASSDRTGRLGYTF,TGTGCCAGCAGTGACAGGACAGGGCGGCTAGGCTACACCTTC
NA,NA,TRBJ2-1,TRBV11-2,CASSLVGGDYNEQFF,TGTGCCAGCAGCTTAGTGGGGGGCGATTACAATGAGCAGTTCTTC
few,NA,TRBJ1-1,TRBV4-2,CASSQNRVSEAFF,TGTGCCAGCAGCCAAAACAGGGTTTCTGAAGCTTTCTTT
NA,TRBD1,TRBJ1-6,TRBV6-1,CASSEQGASTSPLHF,TGTGCCAGCAGTGAACAGGGGGCGTCTACCTCACCCCTCCACTTT
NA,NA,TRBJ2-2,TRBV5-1,CASSFPNTGELFF,TGCGCCAGCAGCTTCCCAAACACCGGGGAGCTGTTTTTT
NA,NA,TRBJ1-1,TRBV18,CASSPWGGTEAFF,TGTGCCAGCTCACCTTGGGGGGGGACTGAAGCTTTCTTT
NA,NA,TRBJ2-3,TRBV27,CASSLAPTDTQYF,TGTGCCAGCAGTCTCGCTCCCACAGATACGCAGTATTTT
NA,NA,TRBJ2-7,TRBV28,CASTLAGDVYEQYF,TGTGCCAGCACCCTTGCAGGGGACGTCTACGAGCAGTACTTC
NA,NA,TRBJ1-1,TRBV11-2,CASSLAGFGEAFF,TGTGCCAGCAGCTTAGCGGGGTTCGGTGAAGCTTTCTTT
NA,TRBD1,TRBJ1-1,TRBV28,CASRPTRDSTEAFF,TGTGCCAGCAGGCCTACCCGGGACAGCACTGAAGCTTTCTTT
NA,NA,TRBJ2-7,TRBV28,CASSLALQGPYEQYF,TGTGCCAGCAGTTTAGCGCTTCAGGGGCCCTACGAGCAGTACTTC
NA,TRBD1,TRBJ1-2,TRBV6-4,CASSTTGGYGYTF,TGTGCCAGCAGTACTACAGGGGGCTATGGCTACACCTTC
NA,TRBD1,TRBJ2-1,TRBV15,CATSPRQGPYYNEQFF,TGTGCCACCAGCCCCCGACAGGGGCCCTACTACAATGAGCAGTTCTTC
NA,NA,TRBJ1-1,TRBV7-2,CASNYAGRAMNTEAFF,TGTGCCAGCAATTACGCAGGGAGGGCGATGAACACTGAAGCTTTCTTT
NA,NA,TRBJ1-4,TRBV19,CASSIEMTSNEKLFF,TGTGCCAGTAGTATAGAAATGACGTCTAATGAAAAACTGTTTTTT
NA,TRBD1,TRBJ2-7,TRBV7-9,CASSPYRGPPYEQYF,TGTGCCAGCAGCCCTTACAGGGGTCCTCCCTACGAGCAGTACTTC
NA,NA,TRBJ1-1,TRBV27,CASSFAEWTEAFF,TGTGCCAGCAGTTTTGCAGAGTGGACTGAAGCTTTCTTT
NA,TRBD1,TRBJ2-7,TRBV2,CASRGTAYEQYF,TGTGCCAGCAGGGGGACAGCCTACGAGCAGTACTTC
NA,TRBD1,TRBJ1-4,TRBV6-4,CASSDGDRGLATNEKLFF,TGTGCCAGCAGTGATGGAGACAGGGGGCTTGCAACTAATGAAAAACTGTTTTTT
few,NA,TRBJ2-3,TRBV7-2,CASSYTDTQYF,TGTGCCAGCAGCTACACAGATACGCAGTATTTT
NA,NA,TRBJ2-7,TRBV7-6,CASCLEYEQYF,TGTGCCAGCTGCTTAGAGTACGAGCAGTACTTC
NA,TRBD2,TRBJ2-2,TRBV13,CASSLRLAAGELFF,TGTGCCAGCAGCTTAAGACTAGCGGCCGGGGAGCTGTTTTTT
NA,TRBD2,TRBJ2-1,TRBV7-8,CASSAFSGRAGSEQFF,TGTGCCAGCAGCGCATTTAGCGGGAGGGCCGGGAGTGAGCAGTTCTTC
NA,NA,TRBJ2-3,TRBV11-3,CASSLESTTDTQYF,TGTGCCAGCAGCTTAGAGAGTACCACAGATACGCAGTATTTT
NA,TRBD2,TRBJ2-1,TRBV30,CAWSVGTSTYEQFF,TGTGCCTGGAGTGTGGGGACTAGCACCTATGAGCAGTTCTTC
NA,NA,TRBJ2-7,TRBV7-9,CASSSPLMREQYF,TGTGCCAGCAGCTCCCCTTTGATGAGGGAGCAGTACTTC
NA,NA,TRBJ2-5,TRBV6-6,CASSYSPGIETQYF,TGTGCCAGCAGTTACTCACCAGGGATAGAGACCCAGTACTTC
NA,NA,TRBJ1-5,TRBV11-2,CASSLGGSTQHF,TGTGCCAGCAGCTTAGGCGGAAGCACCCAGCATTTT
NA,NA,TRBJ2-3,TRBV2,CATGPSGTQYF,TGTGCCACCGGACCTTCGGGTACGCAGTATTTT
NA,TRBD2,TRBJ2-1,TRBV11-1,CASSPGLASRGEQFF,TGTGCCAGCAGCCCGGGACTAGCGAGTAGAGGGGAGCAGTTCTTC
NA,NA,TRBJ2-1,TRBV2,CASSEGGNEQFF,TGTGCCAGCAGTGAAGGGGGGAATGAGCAGTTCTTC
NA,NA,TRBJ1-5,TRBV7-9,CASSAQVTNQPQHF,TGTGCCAGCAGCGCCCAGGTGACGAATCAGCCCCAGCATTTT
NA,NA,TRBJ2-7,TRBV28,CASSLTGTSYEQYF,TGTGCCAGCTCCCTGACGGGGACTTCCTACGAGCAGTACTTC
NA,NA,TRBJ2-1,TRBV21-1,CASSKAPHPRFHNEQFF,TGTGCCAGCAGCAAAGCGCCCCACCCTAGGTTCCACAATGAGCAGTTCTTC
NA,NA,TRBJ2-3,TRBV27,CASSLARFPDTQYF,TGTGCCAGCAGTTTAGCCCGGTTCCCAGATACGCAGTATTTT
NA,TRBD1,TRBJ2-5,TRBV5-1,CASSFRQGIQETQYF,TGCGCCAGCAGCTTCCGACAGGGAATACAAGAGACCCAGTACTTC
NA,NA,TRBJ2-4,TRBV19,CASSIGGAENIQYF,TGTGCCAGTAGTATAGGGGGCGCGGAAAACATTCAGTACTTC
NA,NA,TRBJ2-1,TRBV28,CASSLLSGEQFF,TGTGCCAGCAGTTTATTGAGCGGTGAGCAGTTCTTC
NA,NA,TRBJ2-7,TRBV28,CATFSLGRGYEQYF,TGTGCCACCTTTTCCCTAGGGAGAGGGTACGAGCAGTACTTC
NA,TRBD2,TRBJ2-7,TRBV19,CASSIGTGAGYEQYF,TGTGCCAGTAGTATAGGGACGGGAGCGGGGTACGAGCAGTACTTC
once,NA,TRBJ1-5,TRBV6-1,CASGRKENSNQPQHF,TGTGCCAGCGGCAGAAAGGAAAATAGCAATCAGCCCCAGCATTTT
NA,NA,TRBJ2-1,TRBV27,CASSFTRQVNEQFF,TGTGCCAGCAGTTTTACGCGGCAGGTCAATGAGCAGTTCTTC
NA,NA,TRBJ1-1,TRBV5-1,CASSMAAGDTEAFF,TGCGCCAGCAGTATGGCGGCAGGGGACACTGAAGCTTTCTTT
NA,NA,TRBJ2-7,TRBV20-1,CSAKTTYEQYF,TGCAGTGCTAAGACCACCTACGAGCAGTACTTC
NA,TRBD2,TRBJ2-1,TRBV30,CAATSGRNEQFF,TGTGCCGCGACTAGCGGGAGGAATGAGCAGTTCTTC
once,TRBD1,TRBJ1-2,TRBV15,CATSGQGVRYTF,TGTGCCACCAGCGGACAGGGGGTACGCTACACCTTC